The rows below give T cell receptor beta chains drawn from one sample of a study of cytomegalovirus exposure and HLA in healthy donors. Sequencing used immunoSEQ multiplex PCR; TCRdb keeps in-frame clones, though not all of them. This table has some 150,000 clones, less than 90% appearing once. Material for sequencing was PBMCs. These receptor sequences come from a young man in good health and CMV-seropositive. The CDR3 runs from the conserved cysteine through the conserved F or W. Fields, in order: V gene, J gene, D gene, CDR3 DNA, CDR3 protein. A D gene is named only where the DNA matches it firmly.

V gene: TRBV7-3; J gene: TRBJ2-1; D gene: -; CDR3 DNA: TGTGCCAGCAGCTTAATGGCTACAGGGTCAGGAGGCAATGAGCAGTTCTTC; CDR3 protein: CASSLMATGSGGNEQFF
V gene: TRBV5-4; J gene: TRBJ2-5; D gene: TRBD1; CDR3 DNA: TGTGCCAGCAGCTATTACAGGGGGAAAGAGACCCAGTACTTC; CDR3 protein: CASSYYRGKETQYF
V gene: TRBV6-5; J gene: TRBJ1-2; D gene: TRBD1; CDR3 DNA: TGTGCCAGCGGGGACAGACTTCACTATGGCTACACCTTC; CDR3 protein: CASGDRLHYGYTF
V gene: TRBV19; J gene: TRBJ1-5; D gene: TRBD1; CDR3 DNA: TGTGCCAGTAGTCCCCGGACAGGGGGCACGGCGGGCAATCAGCCCCAGCATTTT; CDR3 protein: CASSPRTGGTAGNQPQHF
V gene: TRBV30; J gene: TRBJ1-5; D gene: TRBD1; CDR3 DNA: TGTGCCTGGAGTGGAGGGACAGGGGGCCGTCAGCCCCAGCATTTT; CDR3 protein: CAWSGGTGGRQPQHF
V gene: TRBV7-2; J gene: TRBJ2-7; D gene: TRBD1; CDR3 DNA: TGTGCCAGCAGCTTAGGGACGATCTATGGGACAGGGAATCTCCACGAGCAGTACTTC; CDR3 protein: CASSLGTIYGTGNLHEQYF
V gene: TRBV5-4; J gene: TRBJ2-4; D gene: TRBD1; CDR3 DNA: TGTGCCAGCACCCCGGACAGGGCGTCCAAAAACATTCAGTACTTC; CDR3 protein: CASTPDRASKNIQYF
V gene: TRBV6-1; J gene: TRBJ2-7; D gene: -; CDR3 DNA: TGTGCCAGCAGTGAAGACGCGACAGGTTCCTACGAGCAGTACTTC; CDR3 protein: CASSEDATGSYEQYF
V gene: TRBV4-3; J gene: TRBJ1-2; D gene: -; CDR3 DNA: TGCGCCAGCAGCCAGGTGAGGGGACACAACTATGGCTACACCTTC; CDR3 protein: CASSQVRGHNYGYTF
V gene: TRBV11-3; J gene: TRBJ2-2; D gene: TRBD2; CDR3 DNA: TGTGCCAGCAGCTGGACTAGCGGGAGTCTGACCGGGGAGCTGTTTTTT; CDR3 protein: CASSWTSGSLTGELFF
V gene: TRBV20-1; J gene: TRBJ2-7; D gene: -; CDR3 DNA: TGCAGTGCTAGATTCGGCTACGAGCAGTACTTC; CDR3 protein: CSARFGYEQYF
V gene: TRBV6-6; J gene: TRBJ1-4; D gene: TRBD1; CDR3 DNA: TGTGCCAGCAGCCGGGACAGGGGTGAAAAACTGTTTTTT; CDR3 protein: CASSRDRGEKLFF
V gene: TRBV27; J gene: TRBJ2-1; D gene: -; CDR3 DNA: TGTGCCAGCAGTTTATCCCCCAGGGGTAGTGAGCAGTTCTTC; CDR3 protein: CASSLSPRGSEQFF
V gene: TRBV7-9; J gene: TRBJ2-5; D gene: TRBD1; CDR3 DNA: TGTGCCAGCAGCTCGGAGCTTGGACAGGGGCAAGAGACCCAGTACTTC; CDR3 protein: CASSSELGQGQETQYF
V gene: TRBV5-5; J gene: TRBJ2-7; D gene: TRBD2; CDR3 DNA: TGTGCCAGCAGCTTAGCGGGGGAGCCCTACGAGCAGTACTTC; CDR3 protein: CASSLAGEPYEQYF
V gene: TRBV19; J gene: TRBJ1-5; D gene: -; CDR3 DNA: TGTGCCAGTAGTTTGGGGGCGGCTGGCAATCAGCCCCAGCATTTT; CDR3 protein: CASSLGAAGNQPQHF